One and the same sample provided the 19 T cell receptor beta chains below, sequenced in a study of blood T cell repertoires in COVID-19. Profiled with immunoSEQ multiplex PCR; TCRdb holds only in-frame clones, not every one. The table records roughly 380,000 clones, approximately 89% of them present only once. Sequencing was carried out using peripheral blood. The source is a woman in her sixties with COVID-19, enrolled during active disease.

This chain connects TRBV18 to TRBJ2-5; TRBD2 matches 8 bases. After removal of 2 bases from V and 1 base from J, the junction contained 15 bases not matched to a gene. CDR3 length equals 19 residues. The V gene's germline CDR1 is KGHSH and CDR2 LQKENI. In DNA, the CDR3 is TGTGCCAGCTCACCATCCTATCCACGGGGGGGACTACCCCAAGAGACCCAGTACTTC. Its translation: CASSPSYPRGGLPQETQYF.

This chain links TRBV5-1 with TRBJ2-1; 8 bases are shared with TRBD1. The length of the CDR3 is 15 residues. V lost 3 bases, J lost 2 bases, and 4 bases stayed unmatched. CDR1 and CDR2 from the germline V gene are SGHRS and YFSETQ. CDR3 protein: CASSSTGDTYNEQFF. CDR3 DNA: TGCGCCAGCAGCTCGACAGGGGATACCTACAATGAGCAGTTCTTC.

The rearrangement links TRBV7-9 to TRBJ2-4, with no clear D. CDR3 length equals 15 residues. V lost 5 bases to trimming and J lost 6 bases, with 17 bases between them. From germline, CDR1 is SEHNR and CDR2 FQNEAQ (reference sequence). The CDR3, as DNA: TGTGCCAGCAGCCCCAGACTCAGATACGGAAACATTCAGTACTTC. This codes for CASSPRLRYGNIQYF.

The chain uses TRBV18 and TRBJ1-2; D is perhaps TRBD1 (5 bases). V shed 2 bases and J shed 0 bases, with 13 bases lying between them. Germline CDR1 reads KGHSH; CDR2 reads LQKENI. The CDR3 totals 16 residues. CDR3 amino acids: CASSPIGGEPNYGYTF. For the CDR3, the DNA is TGTGCCAGCTCACCAATCGGGGGAGAACCTAACTATGGCTACACCTTC.

This chain joins TRBV19 and TRBJ1-4, with 8 bases aligning to TRBD1. This CDR3 has 16 amino acids. J was trimmed by 7 bases and V by 2 bases; bases with no gene match: 9. The germline CDR1 and CDR2 sequences are LNHDA and SQIVND (reference sequence). The CDR3 region is CASSIQRTGRSEKLFF. CDR3 bases: TGTGCCAGTAGTATACAACGGACAGGGAGGAGTGAAAAACTGTTTTTT.

The chain is built from TRBV15 and TRBJ1-1; TRBD1 matches at 9 bases. V shed 3 bases and J 3 bases; nucleotides not matched to a gene: 5. The CDR3 runs 15 residues. Germline V lookup: CDR1 LNHNV, CDR2 YYDKDF (reference sequence). The CDR3 is CATSRSDRGDTEAFF. CDR3 in DNA: TGTGCCACCAGCAGGTCGGACAGGGGTGACACTGAAGCTTTCTTT. Full variable domain (rest looked up from reference TRBV15 and TRBJ1-1): DAMVIQNPRYQVTQFGKPVTLSCSQTLNHNVMYWYQQKSSQAPKLLFHYYDKDFNNEADTPDNFQSRRPNTSFCFLDIRSPGLGDTAMYLCATSRSDRGDTEAFFGQGTRLTVV.

V is TRBV9 and J is TRBJ2-7; 10 bases match TRBD1. Germline V CDR1 and CDR2: SGDLS, YYNGEE. CDR3 size: 15 residues. V lost 1 base and J lost 6; bases outside the gene matches: 7. CDR3 protein: CASSVRDRGLPEQYF. DNA for the CDR3: TGTGCCAGCAGCGTAAGAGACAGGGGGCTTCCCGAGCAGTACTTC.

V and J are TRBV13 and TRBJ2-7, with a possible D match to TRBD2 (6 bases). CDR1 is PRHDT and CDR2 is FYEKMQ in the germline V gene (reference sequence). The CDR3 contains 12 residues. V was trimmed by 5 bases and J by 3 bases, leaving 8 bases between them. CDR3 amino acids: CASSPGGYEQYF. In DNA, the CDR3 is TGTGCCAGCAGCCCCGGGGGCTACGAGCAGTACTTC.

This chain joins TRBV24-1 and TRBJ2-1; TRBD1 agrees at 10 bases. CDR3 length: 15 amino acids. Germline V gene lookup returns CDR1 KGHDR and CDR2 SFDVKD. Losses at the gene ends were 3 bases for V and 6 bases for J; bases not matched to a gene: 4. As DNA, the CDR3 is TGTGCCACCAGTGATGCGGGACAGGGGATCAATGAGCAGTTCTTC. This gives the protein CATSDAGQGINEQFF.

J is TRBJ2-5 and V is TRBV5-1; 9 positions match TRBD1. The CDR3 totals 15 residues. V lost 6 bases and J lost 3; bases outside the gene matches: 9. The germline CDR1 and CDR2 sequences are SGHRS and YFSETQ. CDR3: CASTTGGREKETQYF. CDR3 bases: TGCGCCAGCACCACAGGGGGCCGGGAAAAAGAGACCCAGTACTTC.

The gene calls are TRBV7-9 and TRBJ1-1, with 7 positions matching TRBD1. The CDR3 runs to 16 residues. V shed 5 bases and J 1 base; nucleotides not matched to a gene: 10. In germline, CDR1 is SEHNR, CDR2 FQNEAQ (reference sequence). The CDR3 sequence is CASSRRGTEANTEAFF. CDR3 in DNA: TGTGCCAGCAGCCGAAGGGGGACAGAGGCGAACACTGAAGCTTTCTTT.

This chain connects TRBV7-9 to TRBJ2-1; 7 positions agree with TRBD1. Germline V lookup: CDR1 SEHNR, CDR2 FQNEAQ (reference sequence). V was clipped by 2 bases and J by 4 bases; unmatched bases: 5. The CDR3 has 15 amino acids. The CDR3, as DNA: TGTGCCAGCAGCTTACGACAGGGAACTTACAATGAGCAGTTCTTC. This gives the protein CASSLRQGTYNEQFF. Using reference TRBV7-9 and TRBJ2-1 for the parts outside the CDR3, the full variable domain is DTGVSQNPRHKITKRGQNVTFRCDPISEHNRLYWYRQTLGQGPEFLTYFQNEAQLEKSRLLSDRFSAERPKGSFSTLEIQRTEQGDSAMYLCASSLRQGTYNEQFFGPGTRLTVL.

This chain links TRBV12-3 or TRBV12-4 with TRBJ2-5; maybe TRBD2 (5 bases). Trimming stripped 8 bases from V and 4 bases from J, with 14 bases between. The CDR3 runs 13 residues. The CDR3 DNA reads TGTGCCAGCGTCGCGAAAGGGAGAGAGACCCAGTACTTC. Residues: CASVAKGRETQYF.

This clone was observed once. DNA of the CDR3: TGTGCCAGCATCCTCCGACAGGGAGCCTACGAGCAGTACTTC. As protein: CASILRQGAYEQYF. The chain employs TRBV27 and TRBJ2-7, with 7 positions matching TRBD1. J gave up 2 bases and V 7 bases, and 8 bases lay outside the gene matches. This CDR3 is built from 14 residues. Looked up from germline, CDR1 is MNHEY and CDR2 is SMNVEV (reference sequence).

The chain links TRBV5-1 to TRBJ1-2, with TRBD1 matching over 7 bases. This CDR3 has 13 amino acids. The V gene's germline CDR1 is SGHRS and CDR2 YFSETQ. V lost 4 bases and J lost 5; bases outside the gene matches: 5. CDR3: CASSLGTEYGYTF. The CDR3 DNA reads TGCGCCAGCAGCCTAGGGACAGAATATGGCTACACCTTC.

The chain joins TRBV6-1 to TRBJ2-7; perhaps TRBD2 as D (6 bases). The CDR3 covers 15 residues. Trimming stripped 0 bases from V and 5 bases from J, with 14 bases between. Looked up from germline, CDR1 is MNHNS and CDR2 is SASEGT. CDR3 coding DNA: TGTGCCAGCAGTGAAGCGTGGAGGGCCTCTCACGAGCAGTACTTC. Its protein is CASSEAWRASHEQYF.

Only one count was recorded for this clone. This sequence joins TRBV10-1 and TRBJ1-5, with D perhaps TRBD1 (5 bases). Between the trimmed V and J ends, which lost 0 bases and 5 bases, there was a span of 5 bases. Germline V gene data show CDR1 as WNHNN and CDR2 as SYGVQD (reference sequence). The CDR3 sequence is 13 residues long. The CDR3 loop is CASSESRDQPQHF. The CDR3 DNA follows: TGCGCCAGCAGTGAGTCCAGGGATCAGCCCCAGCATTTT.

The genes are TRBV2 and TRBJ2-7, with 9 bases fitting TRBD1. The length of the CDR3 is 15 residues. Trimming removed 8 bases from V and 0 bases from J; junction bases left unmatched: 8. Germline lookup yields CDR1 SNHLY and CDR2 FYNNEI. The CDR3 nucleotides read TGTGCCAGCTCCCCCCCACAGGGGGCCTCCTACGAGCAGTACTTC. This codes for CASSPPQGASYEQYF.

This clone was observed a single time. CDR3 DNA: TGTGCCAGCAGTTTCCGCGGAATCACTGAAGCTTTCTTT. Translated, it gives CASSFRGITEAFF. This chain uses TRBV27 with TRBJ1-1; D not resolved. This CDR3 spans 13 amino acids. V lost 3 bases and J lost 4, with 9 bases in between. CDR1 is MNHEY, CDR2 SMNVEV, per germline (reference sequence).